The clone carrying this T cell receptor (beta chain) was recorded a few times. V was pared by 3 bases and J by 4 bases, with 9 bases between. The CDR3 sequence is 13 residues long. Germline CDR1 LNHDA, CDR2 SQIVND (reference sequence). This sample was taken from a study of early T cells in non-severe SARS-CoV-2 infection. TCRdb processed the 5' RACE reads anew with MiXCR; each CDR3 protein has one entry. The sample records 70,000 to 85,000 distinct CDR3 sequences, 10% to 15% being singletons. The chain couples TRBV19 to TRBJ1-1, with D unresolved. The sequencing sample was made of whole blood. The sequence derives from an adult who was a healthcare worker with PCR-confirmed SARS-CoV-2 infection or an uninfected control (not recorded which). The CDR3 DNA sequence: TGTGCCAGTAGTATCCGCCAATTCACTGAAGCTTTCTTT. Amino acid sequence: CASSIRQFTEAFF.